A selection of T cell receptor beta chains follows, all from one sample in a study of T cell changes during pregnancy in multiple sclerosis. TCRdb keeps only in-frame clones here, not all; method: immunoSEQ multiplex PCR. The table shows fewer than 45,000 clones, with approximately 91% occurring only once. The sample consisted of peripheral blood, taken in the second trimester of pregnancy. All receptors derive from a female donor in good health, enrolled as a control in a pregnancy study. The CDR3 runs from the conserved cysteine through the conserved F or W. A D gene is named only where the DNA matches it firmly. A clone size is listed for some rows: how often the clone was seen (once, few, many), or a class if it is expanded.

clone_size d_call j_call v_call cdr3_aa cdr3_nt
NA NA TRBJ2-2 TRBV5-1 CASSLAPGELFF TGCGCCAGCAGCTTGGCCCCAGGGGAGCTGTTTTTT
NA TRBD2 TRBJ2-1 TRBV7-2 CASSFPGLAGVNEQFF TGTGCCAGCAGCTTCCCGGGACTAGCGGGGGTCAATGAGCAGTTCTTC
NA TRBD1 TRBJ2-7 TRBV18 CASSPLGTGEQYF TGTGCCAGCTCACCACTGGGGACAGGCGAGCAGTACTTC
NA TRBD2 TRBJ2-1 TRBV10-3 CATTSSGKYNEQFF TGTGCCACCACGTCCAGCGGGAAATACAATGAGCAGTTCTTC
NA TRBD1 TRBJ1-4 TRBV5-1 CASSPGQGARANEKLFF TGCGCCAGCAGCCCCGGACAGGGGGCGCGGGCTAATGAAAAACTGTTTTTT
NA NA TRBJ1-3 TRBV7-2 CASSLQQSSGNTIYF TGTGCCAGCAGCTTGCAACAGAGCTCTGGAAACACCATATATTTT
NA NA TRBJ1-1 TRBV5-1 CASSLAVVNTEAFF TGCGCCAGCAGCTTGGCCGTCGTGAACACTGAAGCTTTCTTT
NA NA TRBJ1-2 TRBV7-6 CASSLGTGGFYGYTF TGTGCCAGCAGCTTAGGGACGGGAGGCTTCTATGGCTACACCTTC
NA NA TRBJ1-5 TRBV28 CASRRIRVSNQPQHF TGTGCCAGCAGACGAATCAGGGTTAGCAATCAGCCCCAGCATTTT
NA NA TRBJ1-3 TRBV21-1 CASSKVTGRSGNTIYF TGTGCCAGCAGCAAAGTGACAGGGAGGTCTGGAAACACCATATATTTT
NA TRBD1 TRBJ1-1 TRBV4-1 CASSQVGQGTEAFF TGCGCCAGCAGCCAAGTCGGACAGGGGACTGAAGCTTTCTTT
NA TRBD1 TRBJ1-2 TRBV5-1 CASSLGQEGYTF TGCGCCAGCAGCCTCGGACAGGAGGGCTACACCTTC
NA NA TRBJ1-3 TRBV11-2 CASNQRGAGNTIYF TGTGCCAGCAATCAAAGGGGTGCAGGAAACACCATATATTTT
NA NA TRBJ2-3 TRBV6-5 CASSRLGGTQYF TGTGCCAGCAGTCGACTGGGGGGTACGCAGTATTTT
NA TRBD1 TRBJ1-5 TRBV7-9 CASSSPDRGPYTYQPQHF TGTGCCAGCAGCTCTCCCGACAGGGGGCCGTATACCTATCAGCCCCAGCATTTT
NA NA TRBJ2-7 TRBV4-1 CASSPPLSNPYEQYF TGCGCCAGCAGCCCTCCGCTGAGCAACCCCTACGAGCAGTACTTC
NA NA TRBJ1-5 TRBV6-6 CASSYPTSSNQPQHF TGTGCCAGCAGTTACCCGACATCTAGCAATCAGCCCCAGCATTTT
NA NA TRBJ2-2 TRBV10-3 CAISSTGELFF TGTGCCATCTCTAGCACCGGGGAGCTGTTTTTT
NA NA TRBJ2-4 TRBV4-2 CASSQDRLSSGSKNIQYF TGTGCCAGCAGCCAAGATCGTTTGTCAAGCGGATCAAAAAACATTCAGTACTTC
NA NA TRBJ1-5 TRBV27 CASTTGYQPQHF TGTGCCAGCACAACAGGGTATCAGCCCCAGCATTTT
NA TRBD1 TRBJ1-1 TRBV27 CASSWAGGTEAFF TGTGCCAGCAGTTGGGCAGGGGGCACTGAAGCTTTCTTT
NA NA TRBJ2-1 TRBV6-5 CASRGASSYNEQFF TGTGCCAGCCGGGGGGCCTCCTCCTACAATGAGCAGTTCTTC
NA NA TRBJ2-5 TRBV5-4 CASSGKDRYEETQYF TGTGCCAGCAGCGGCAAAGACAGATACGAGGAGACCCAGTACTTC
few NA TRBJ1-4 TRBV30 CASGGGNNEKLFF TGTGCCTCCGGGGGGGGAAATAATGAAAAACTGTTTTTT